Each of the 13 T cell receptor beta chains below was sequenced from the same sample in a study of T-cell reconstitution after alpha-beta-depleted transplantation in children. The library targeted TCRbeta and was prepared with unique molecular identifiers. A single record per CDR3 protein comes from TCRdb applying MiXCR to the PCR reads. The sample contains around 700,000 distinct CDR3 sequences, about 12% of which appear only once. The material was PBMCs, obtained before TCRalphabeta/CD19-depleted stem cell transplant. The receptor set was obtained from a girl aged 2 to 10 with congenital amegakaryocytic thrombocytopenia, due to receive a stem cell transplant.

This clonotype was observed a few times. This chain joins TRBV5-1 and TRBJ2-2; 7 bases are shared with TRBD2. Germline V CDR1 and CDR2: SGHRS, YFSETQ. The CDR3 runs to 17 residues. The junction had 10 bases not matched to a gene; V was cut back by 2 bases and J by 3 bases. CDR3 loop: CASSLRLAETDTGELFF. The CDR3 region has the DNA TGCGCCAGCAGCTTAAGACTAGCAGAAACTGACACCGGGGAGCTGTTTTTT.

This clonotype was picked up many times. The chain carries TRBV27 and TRBJ2-7; D tentatively reads TRBD1 or TRBD2 (6 bases each). The germline V and J ends were trimmed by 6 bases and 3 bases, with 15 bases remaining between them. The CDR3 consists of 14 residues. CDR1 and CDR2 (germline): MNHEY, SMNVEV (reference sequence). The CDR3 DNA sequence: TGTGCCAGCAGACTAGCTTTGGGACACTACGAGCAGTACTTC. This translates into CASRLALGHYEQYF.

This clonotype turned up a few times. V gene TRBV5-1 combines with J gene TRBJ2-1, with TRBD2 identical over 13 bases. Germline values: CDR1 SGHRS, CDR2 YFSETQ. The CDR3 totals 18 residues. V lost 0 bases and J lost 0; bases outside the gene matches: 3. In nucleotides, the CDR3 is TGCGCCAGCAGCTTGGGGCGACTAGCGGGAGGCTCCTACAATGAGCAGTTCTTC. As protein: CASSLGRLAGGSYNEQFF.

This clonotype was seen ten or more times. This sequence joins TRBV7-9 and TRBJ1-1; D uncertain. V was shortened by 3 bases and J by 0 bases, with 11 bases between the two germline ends. There are 15 residues in the CDR3. CDR1 and CDR2 (germline): SEHNR, FQNEAQ (reference sequence). DNA of the CDR3: TGTGCCAGCAGCTTGGCATACAGCATGAACACTGAAGCTTTCTTT. Translating it yields CASSLAYSMNTEAFF.

The V and J genes are TRBV18 and TRBJ2-3; D is uncertain. CDR1 and CDR2 from the germline V gene are KGHSH and LQKENI. This CDR3 is built from 15 residues. V lost 0 bases, J lost 5 bases, and 12 bases lay in between. The CDR3 is CASSPPSSRKDTQYF. CDR3 DNA sequence: TGTGCCAGCTCACCACCGAGTAGTCGGAAAGATACGCAGTATTTT.

The chain is built from TRBV11-2 and TRBJ2-2; 7 nucleotides line up with TRBD2. Trimming took 5 bases from V and 4 from J; bases not matched to a gene: 7. Germline values: CDR1 SGHAT, CDR2 FQNNGV. The CDR3 contains 15 residues. The CDR3 region is CASSDIAGITGELFF. CDR3 nucleotide sequence: TGTGCCAGCAGCGATATAGCGGGCATCACCGGGGAGCTGTTTTTT.

This clonotype was detected ten times or more. The chain joins TRBV12-3 or TRBV12-4 to TRBJ2-1; weak D call: TRBD2 (5 bases). There are 15 residues in the CDR3. V was shortened by 8 bases and J by 3 bases, with 17 bases between the two germline ends. The CDR3 DNA is TGTGCCAGCTCCCCGTTTTTCGCGGGCTACAATGAGCAGTTCTTC. Encoded protein: CASSPFFAGYNEQFF.

A few counts support this clonotype. V usage is TRBV2 and J usage is TRBJ2-3; the match to TRBD2 covers 11 bases. CDR1 and CDR2 (germline): SNHLY, FYNNEI. V lost 1 base, J lost 6 bases, and 9 bases stayed unmatched. This CDR3 has 17 residues. CDR3 nucleotides: TGTGCCAGCAGTGAAGAGGTAGCGGGAGGGTCCCGGGATACGCAGTATTTT. It yields the protein CASSEEVAGGSRDTQYF.

This clonotype was seen many times. The V gene is TRBV11-2, the J gene TRBJ2-7; D gene uncertain. Trimming stripped 2 bases from V and 3 bases from J, with 14 bases between. CDR1 is SGHAT and CDR2 is FQNNGV in the germline V gene. The CDR3 sequence is 15 residues long. CDR3 sequence reads: CASSLRSGFRYEQYF. DNA of the CDR3: TGTGCCAGCAGCTTAAGGTCGGGTTTCCGCTACGAGCAGTACTTC.

This clonotype was seen ten or more times. V usage is TRBV2 and J usage is TRBJ2-2, with TRBD2 matching 9 bases. Germline assignment: CDR1 SNHLY and CDR2 FYNNEI. The trim removed 2 bases at V and 6 bases at J, leaving 1 base unmatched. The CDR3 is 14 residues long. The CDR3 bases are TGTGCCAGCAGTGAACTAGCGGGATCCGGGGAGCTGTTTTTT. This translates into CASSELAGSGELFF. Full variable domain (missing parts from reference TRBV2 and TRBJ2-2): EPEVTQTPSHQVTQMGQEVILRCVPISNHLYFYWYRQILGQKVEFLVSFYNNEISEKSEIFDDQFSVERPDGSNFTLKIRSTKLEDSAMYFCASSELAGSGELFFGEGSRLTVL.

This clonotype was observed many times. This chain links TRBV7-2 with TRBJ1-1, with 8 bases fitting TRBD1. Trimming took 6 bases from V and 6 from J; bases not matched to a gene: 12. Germline assignment: CDR1 SGHTA and CDR2 FQGNSA. The CDR3 loop spans 15 amino acids. CDR3 DNA: TGTGCCAGCAGGAAAAAGCAGGGGGCATTTGCTGAAGCTTTCTTT. Translated, it gives CASRKKQGAFAEAFF. Together with reference TRBV7-2 and TRBJ1-1, the CDR3 gives the full variable domain: GAGVSQSPSNKVTEKGKDVELRCDPISGHTALYWYRQSLGQGLEFLIYFQGNSAPDKSGLPSDRFSAERTGGSVSTLTIQRTQQEDSAVYLCASRKKQGAFAEAFFGQGTRLTVV.

This clonotype appeared many times. V and J are TRBV7-9 and TRBJ2-2; D gene unclear. Trimming cost V 3 bases and J 4 bases, with 3 bases left between them. Germline V gives CDR1 SEHNR, CDR2 FQNEAQ (reference sequence). The CDR3 spans 12 residues. CDR3 sequence: CASSFSTGELFF. CDR3 DNA sequence: TGTGCCAGCAGCTTCTCCACCGGGGAGCTGTTTTTT.

This clonotype was found many times. The V call is TRBV6-5, the J call TRBJ2-6; D is perhaps TRBD2 (5 bases). The CDR3 is 16 residues long. Germline assignment: CDR1 MNHEY and CDR2 SVGAGI. V was cut by 0 bases and J by 2 bases, with 8 bases left in between. This CDR3 reads CASSYSGNPGANVLTF. CDR3 bases: TGTGCCAGCAGTTACTCCGGGAACCCTGGGGCCAACGTCCTGACTTTC.